The rows below give T cell receptor beta chains drawn from one sample of a study of multiple sclerosis patients with progressive multifocal leukoencephalopathy. This table comes from immunoSEQ multiplex PCR, and its TCRdb copy is limited to in-frame clones, with some not included. The data contain some 28,000 clones, around 90% of them seen just once; the ten biggest clones take up about 1.3%. Sequenced here: PBMCs, sampled from a patient treated with natalizumab. These receptor sequences come from a human donor with multiple sclerosis. Both conserved end residues are trimmed from each CDR3.

V gene	J gene	CDR3 protein
TRBV27	TRBJ2-1	ASSSGQTYNEQF
TRBV7-2	TRBJ2-7	ASSLWDRGYEQY
TRBV6-6	TRBJ1-3	ASSYTTGGNTIY
TRBV28	TRBJ1-2	ASSFGYGRDGYT
TRBV7-2	TRBJ2-2	ASSPMGPGGTGELF
TRBV15	TRBJ1-2	ATSRDRTANYGYT
TRBV7-2	TRBJ1-6	ASSSEGSNSPLH
TRBV6-5	TRBJ2-5	ASSAGSETQY
TRBV27	TRBJ2-5	ASSLSIGGQETQY
TRBV6-5	TRBJ2-2	ASRRDTGELF
TRBV6-5	TRBJ1-2	ASSRTGDYGYT
TRBV1	TRBJ2-2	TSSNPDEHTGELF
TRBV12-2	TRBJ2-1	ASRLEDLGPYNEQF
TRBV30	TRBJ2-2	AWRSGISTGELF
TRBV6-4	TRBJ1-6	ASSDRDNSPLH